The 10 T cell receptor beta chains reported below all come from one sample, sequenced in a study of response to subunit inactivated influenza vaccine (dated by TCRdb to the late 2010s). The library was built by means of RT-PCR. Sequencing was carried out with an Illumina HiSeq 2500. In TCRdb, the public reads were trimmed at Q25 with fastp and aligned with MiXCR, with productive beta chains retained. Each entry is one CDR3 protein sequence, shown with its most common DNA and genes. The sample table shows approximately 500,000 distinct CDR3 sequences, and 12% to 15% are seen once. Over 8.5% of the sample is taken by the ten largest. Specimen: PBMCs from blood, collected 11 to 12 days after vaccination. The receptors shown here come from a man aged 50 or older who received an inactivated influenza vaccine. Donor details come from another sample of the same person, matched by shared clones.

This clonotype has more than one count but fewer than ten. This chain links TRBV27 with TRBJ2-1, with a tentative D call TRBD1 (5 bases). Trimming left V 5 bases short and J 3 bases short, with 17 bases between. Germline CDR1 is MNHEY and CDR2 is SMNVEV (reference sequence). The CDR3 covers 16 residues. CDR3 protein: CASSNIPPGYYNEQFF. The DNA for the CDR3 is TGTGCCAGCAGTAATATCCCTCCAGGGTACTACAATGAGCAGTTCTTC.

This clonotype appeared a few times. The chain joins TRBV14 to TRBJ1-1, with 8 bases matching TRBD1. Unmatched junction bases numbered 14, after V lost 1 base and J lost 10 bases. This CDR3 is built from 16 residues. Germline V CDR1 and CDR2: SGHDN, FVKESK. CDR3 nucleotides: TGTGCCAGCAGCCAAGGAGGAGTCAGGGGGCTTATAAGAGCTTTCTTT. Translating gives CASSQGGVRGLIRAFF.

The gene calls are TRBV12-3 or TRBV12-4 and TRBJ1-2; tentatively, D is TRBD1 (5 bases). This CDR3 has 14 residues. With 4 bases removed from V and 7 bases from J, the gap between germline ends came to 16 bases. CDR3 nucleotide sequence: TGTGCCAGCAGTTCCACACCCGGGACGACTGGCTACACCTTC. It encodes CASSSTPGTTGYTF.

This clonotype was counted only a few times. The gene calls are TRBV12-3 or TRBV12-4 and TRBJ2-1, with D possibly TRBD2 on 6 matching bases. CDR3 length: 14 residues. V lost 5 bases, J lost 8 bases, and 16 bases lay in between. The CDR3, as DNA: TGTGCCAGCAGTCATCCGGGAGTTCGGGATGAGCAGTTCTTC. Translated: CASSHPGVRDEQFF.

On this clonotype itself: One end of the junction fails to match germline, which may point to a read error. The DNA for the CDR3 is TGTGCCAGCAGTTTAGCGGGAGGGTTCAGCACAGATACGCAGTATTTT. Translating it yields CASSLAGGFSTDTQYF. The chain combines TRBV7-2 with TRBJ2-3, with 11 bases lining up with TRBD2. Germline-derived CDR1 and CDR2 are SGHTA and FQGNSA. CDR3 length equals 16 residues.

In this sample, this clonotype turned up a few times. J is TRBJ1-6 and V is TRBV20-1, with 8 bases aligning to TRBD1. V dropped 2 bases and J dropped 1; count of bases not matched to a gene: 1. Germline lookup yields CDR1 DFQATT and CDR2 SNEGSKA (reference sequence). The CDR3 runs 15 residues. The CDR3 nucleotides read TGCAGTGCTAGACAGGGGGCATCCTATAATTCACCCCTCCACTTT. Its translation is CSARQGASYNSPLHF.

This clonotype came up many times. This sequence joins TRBV12-3 or TRBV12-4 and TRBJ2-7; maybe TRBD1 (5 bases). Trimming removed 1 base from V and 1 base from J, with 11 bases in between. The CDR3 is 15 amino acids. The chain's CDR3 is CASSLVGPGSYEQYF. Written as DNA, the CDR3 is TGTGCCAGCAGTTTAGTGGGGCCAGGGTCCTACGAGCAGTACTTC.

In the case of this clonotype: One junction end does not reproduce the germline sequence, and a read error may be involved. CDR3 DNA: TGTGCCAGCAGTGCAGGGTCCTCGAGGCTCTTC. Its translation: CASSAGSSRLF. The rearrangement links TRBV12-3 or TRBV12-4 to TRBJ2-1; D might be TRBD1 (5 bases). The CDR3 covers 11 residues.

The rearrangement uses TRBV15 and TRBJ2-7, with 9 bases fitting TRBD1. The germline gives CDR1 LNHNV, CDR2 YYDKDF (reference sequence). The CDR3 is 15 amino acids. After removal of 3 bases from V and 7 bases from J, the junction contained 10 bases not matched to a gene. The CDR3: CATSSMGQGVREQYF. CDR3 DNA sequence: TGTGCCACCAGCAGCATGGGACAGGGAGTACGTGAGCAGTACTTC. The full variable domain, completed using reference TRBV15 and TRBJ2-7, is DAMVIQNPRYQVTQFGKPVTLSCSQTLNHNVMYWYQQKSSQAPKLLFHYYDKDFNNEADTPDNFQSRRPNTSFCFLDIRSPGLGDTAMYLCATSSMGQGVREQYFGPGTRLTVT.

This clonotype has just a few counts. This rearrangement joins TRBV30 to TRBJ1-5; D perhaps matches TRBD1 (5 bases). V lost 6 bases and J 0 bases, leaving 9 bases between the germline ends. The CDR3 runs to 13 residues. Germline V gene sequence: CDR1 GTSNPN, CDR2 SVGIG (reference sequence). CDR3 region: CACTTDSNQPQHF. DNA for the CDR3: TGTGCCTGTACGACAGATAGCAATCAGCCCCAGCATTTT.